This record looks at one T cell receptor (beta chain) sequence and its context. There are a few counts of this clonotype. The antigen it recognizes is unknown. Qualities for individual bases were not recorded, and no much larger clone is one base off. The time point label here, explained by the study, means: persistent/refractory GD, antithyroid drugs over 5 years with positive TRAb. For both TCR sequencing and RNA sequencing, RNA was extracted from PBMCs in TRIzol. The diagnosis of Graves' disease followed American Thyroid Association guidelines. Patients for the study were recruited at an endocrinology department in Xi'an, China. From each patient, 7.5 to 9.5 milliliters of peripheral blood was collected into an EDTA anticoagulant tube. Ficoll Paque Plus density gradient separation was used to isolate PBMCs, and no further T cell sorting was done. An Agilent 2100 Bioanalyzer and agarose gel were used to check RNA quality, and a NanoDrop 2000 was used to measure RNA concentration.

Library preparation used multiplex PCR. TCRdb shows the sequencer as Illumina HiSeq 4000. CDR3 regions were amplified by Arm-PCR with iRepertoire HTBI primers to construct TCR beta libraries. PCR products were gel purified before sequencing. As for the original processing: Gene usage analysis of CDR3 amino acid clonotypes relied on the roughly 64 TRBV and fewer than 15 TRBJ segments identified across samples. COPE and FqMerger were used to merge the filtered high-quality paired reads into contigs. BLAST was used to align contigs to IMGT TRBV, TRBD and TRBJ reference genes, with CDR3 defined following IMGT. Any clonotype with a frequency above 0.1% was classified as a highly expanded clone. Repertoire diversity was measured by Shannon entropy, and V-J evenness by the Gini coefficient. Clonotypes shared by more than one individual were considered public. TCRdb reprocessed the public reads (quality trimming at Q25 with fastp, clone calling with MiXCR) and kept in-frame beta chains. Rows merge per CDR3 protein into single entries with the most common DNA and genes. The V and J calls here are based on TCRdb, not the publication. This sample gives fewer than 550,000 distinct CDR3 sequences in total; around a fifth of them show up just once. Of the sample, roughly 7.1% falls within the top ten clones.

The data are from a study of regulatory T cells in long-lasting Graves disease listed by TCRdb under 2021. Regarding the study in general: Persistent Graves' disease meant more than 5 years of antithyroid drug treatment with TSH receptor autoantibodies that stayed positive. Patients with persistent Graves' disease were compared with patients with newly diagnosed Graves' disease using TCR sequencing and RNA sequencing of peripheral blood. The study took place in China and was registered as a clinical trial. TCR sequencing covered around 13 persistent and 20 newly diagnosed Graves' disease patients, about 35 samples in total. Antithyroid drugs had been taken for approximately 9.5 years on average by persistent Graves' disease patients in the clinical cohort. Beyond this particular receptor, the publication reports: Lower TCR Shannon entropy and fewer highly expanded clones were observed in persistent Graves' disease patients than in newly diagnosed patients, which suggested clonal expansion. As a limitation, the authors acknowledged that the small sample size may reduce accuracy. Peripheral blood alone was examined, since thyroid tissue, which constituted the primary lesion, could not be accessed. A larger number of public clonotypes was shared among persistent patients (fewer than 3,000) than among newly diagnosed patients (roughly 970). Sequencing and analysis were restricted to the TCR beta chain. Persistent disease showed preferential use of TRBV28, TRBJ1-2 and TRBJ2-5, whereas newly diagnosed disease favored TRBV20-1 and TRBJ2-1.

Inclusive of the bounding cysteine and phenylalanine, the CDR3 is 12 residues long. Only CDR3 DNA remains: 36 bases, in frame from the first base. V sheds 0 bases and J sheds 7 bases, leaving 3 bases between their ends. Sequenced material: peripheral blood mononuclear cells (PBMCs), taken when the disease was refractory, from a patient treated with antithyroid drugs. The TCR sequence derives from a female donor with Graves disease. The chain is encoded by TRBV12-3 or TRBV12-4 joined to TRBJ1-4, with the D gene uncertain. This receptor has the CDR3 CASSLAREKLFF. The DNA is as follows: TGTGCCAGCAGTTTAGCTCGTGAAAAACTGTTTTTT.